This passage covers 18 T cell receptor beta chains from one sample sequenced in a study of regulatory T cells in long-lasting Graves disease. Relying on iRepertoire HTBI primers and Arm-PCR of CDR3 regions, the team built TCR beta libraries. TCRdb called the multiplex PCR reads again in MiXCR, with one record for every CDR3 protein. The profile shows 250,000 to 300,000 distinct CDR3 sequences, 18% of them singletons. Time point defined: newly diagnosed GD, antithyroid drugs for less than 3 months. Construction of the TCR library relied on RNA isolated from PBMCs. These same records also appear under a second study, on T cells in Graves' hyperthyroidism and ophthalmopathy.

The sample in question was peripheral blood mononuclear cells (PBMCs), obtained at new diagnosis, from a patient treated with antithyroid drugs. The receptors stem from a woman in her 30s with Graves disease.

This clonotype was picked up many times. The genes are TRBV12-5 and TRBJ1-1; possibly TRBD1 for D (5 bases). Trimming took 2 bases from V and 6 from J, leaving 13 bases between them. Looked up from germline, CDR1 is LGHNT and CDR2 is FRNRAP. CDR3 size: 14 residues. The CDR3 region has the DNA TGTGCTAGTGGTTTGAAGGCCGGAGGGGCTGAAGCTTTCTTT. It yields the protein CASGLKAGGAEAFF.

This clonotype was detected many times. For the CDR3, the DNA is TGCGCCAGCAGCATCCTACAGGGGGGAGGAGACACTGAAGCTTTCTTT. It yields the protein CASSILQGGGDTEAFF. The chain has TRBV5-1 and TRBJ1-1; 8 bases are a match to TRBD1. From germline, CDR1 is SGHRS and CDR2 YFSETQ. The V segment lost 4 bases and the J segment 3 bases; nucleotides outside the gene matches: 11. The length of the CDR3 is 16 residues.

Ten or more counts support this clonotype. The chain couples TRBV10-3 to TRBJ1-1; TRBD1 might be the D (5 bases). This CDR3 comprises 14 residues. V was trimmed by 6 bases and J by 5 bases, leaving 16 bases between them. Germline CDR1 is ENHRY and CDR2 is SYGVKD. Here the CDR3 reads CAISDMSRDTEAFF. CDR3 nucleotide sequence: TGTGCCATCAGCGATATGAGCAGGGATACTGAAGCTTTCTTT.

This clonotype showed up many times. The chain links TRBV14 to TRBJ2-2, with D unresolved. Germline V CDR1 and CDR2: SGHDN, FVKESK. This CDR3 spans 15 amino acids. The ends were cut back, 0 bases at V and 7 bases at J, with 12 bases in the middle. For the CDR3, the DNA is TGTGCCAGCAGCCAAGACCCCACGGGTATCGGGGAGCTGTTTTTT. Translating gives CASSQDPTGIGELFF.

This clonotype was seen a handful of times. A read error may be the cause here, since a much bigger clone is one base away. V and J are TRBV6-1 and TRBJ1-1; 8 bases match TRBD1. This CDR3 is built from 14 residues. Germline V gene data show CDR1 as MNHNS and CDR2 as SASEGT. Trimming removed 6 bases from V and 4 bases from J; junction bases left unmatched: 7. CDR3 coding DNA: TGTGCCAGCAGGATAACAGGGGGGAGCACTGAAGCTTTCTTT. Translating it yields CASRITGGSTEAFF.

The J gene is TRBJ2-2, the V gene TRBV18; TRBD1 matches at 7 bases. CDR1 is KGHSH and CDR2 is LQKENI in the germline V gene. V lost 0 bases and J lost 5; bases outside the gene matches: 9. The CDR3 extends over 17 amino acids. The DNA for the CDR3 is TGTGCCAGCTCACCACCGAATCACAGGGGTGGGACCGGGGAGCTGTTTTTT. Its protein is CASSPPNHRGGTGELFF.

This clonotype was recorded at least ten times. The rearrangement uses TRBV20-1 and TRBJ1-1, with 10 bases fitting TRBD1. V was clipped by 4 bases and J by 5 bases; unmatched bases: 10. The CDR3 spans 15 residues. CDR1 is DFQATT and CDR2 is SNEGSKA in the germline V gene (reference sequence). This CDR3 is CSAILPGTGETEAFF. The CDR3, as DNA: TGCAGTGCTATACTACCCGGGACAGGGGAGACTGAAGCTTTCTTT.

This clonotype was detected many times. J is TRBJ2-3 and V is TRBV7-9; D is perhaps TRBD2 (6 bases). The length of the CDR3 is 12 residues. Trimming cost V 5 bases and J 11 bases, with 14 bases left between them. In germline, CDR1 is SEHNR, CDR2 FQNEAQ (reference sequence). The CDR3 protein is CASSLGGSGQYF. The CDR3 nucleotides read TGTGCCAGCAGCCTTGGGGGGTCAGGGCAGTATTTT.

This clonotype has ten or more counts. CDR3 sequence reads: CASSYHPMGRQETQYF. The CDR3 nucleotides read TGTGCCAGCAGTTACCACCCGATGGGCCGTCAAGAGACCCAGTACTTC. The chain carries TRBV6-5 and TRBJ2-5; D not resolved. Germline values: CDR1 MNHEY, CDR2 SVGAGI. Trimming cost V 2 bases and J 2 bases, with 15 bases left between them. The CDR3 runs 16 residues.

This clonotype was counted a few times. The CDR3 DNA sequence: TGTGCCAGCAGCGCAAAAATGAAGGTCCGAATACGGTACTTC. Translation: CASSAKMKVRIRYF. This chain links TRBV5-6 with TRBJ2-7; D gene ambiguous. CDR1 SGHDT and CDR2 YYEEEE come from the germline V gene. V lost 4 bases, J lost 12 bases, and 23 bases lay in between. The CDR3 totals 14 residues.

Many counts were recorded for this clonotype. The J gene is TRBJ1-1, the V gene TRBV7-2; D remains ambiguous. The CDR3 runs to 14 residues. The V end was cut by 1 base, the J end by 2 bases, with 8 bases between. CDR1 is SGHTA and CDR2 is FQGNSA in the germline V gene. The CDR3 sequence: CASSLVLENTEAFF. Here the CDR3 DNA reads TGTGCCAGCAGCTTAGTCTTAGAAAACACTGAAGCTTTCTTT. The full variable domain, with the rest looked up from reference TRBV7-2 and TRBJ1-1, is GAGVSQSPSNKVTEKGKDVELRCDPISGHTALYWYRQSLGQGLEFLIYFQGNSAPDKSGLPSDRFSAERTGGSVSTLTIQRTQQEDSAVYLCASSLVLENTEAFFGQGTRLTVV.

This clonotype showed up many times. The chain is built from TRBV7-9 and TRBJ2-3; D gene unclear. The CDR3 runs 13 residues. Germline-derived CDR1 and CDR2 are SEHNR and FQNEAQ (reference sequence). V lost 3 bases and J lost 1, with 5 bases in between. This CDR3 reads CASSFPGTDTQYF. CDR3 nucleotides: TGTGCCAGCAGCTTCCCAGGCACAGATACGCAGTATTTT.

This clonotype was seen repeatedly, ten times or more. V gene TRBV29-1 combines with J gene TRBJ1-1, with D hard to call. Trimming pared 3 bases from V and 0 bases from J, leaving 2 bases between. The CDR3 contains 11 residues. CDR1 and CDR2 (germline): SQVTM, ANQGSEA. The CDR3 DNA follows: TGCAGCGTTGAGTTGAACACTGAAGCTTTCTTT. This codes for CSVELNTEAFF.

This clonotype was observed many times. The V gene is TRBV10-1, the J gene TRBJ1-1, with TRBD1 identical over 7 bases. CDR3 length: 13 residues. The trim removed 4 bases at V and 5 bases at J, leaving 4 bases unmatched. Germline values: CDR1 WNHNN, CDR2 SYGVQD (reference sequence). The CDR3 sequence: CASSAPGQTEAFF. In DNA, the CDR3 is TGCGCCAGCAGTGCCCCGGGACAGACTGAAGCTTTCTTT.

This clonotype was counted many times. The chain couples TRBV6-1 to TRBJ2-1; 7 nucleotides line up with TRBD1. CDR1 and CDR2 (germline): MNHNS, SASEGT. The CDR3 is 13 residues long. J gave up 2 bases and V 8 bases, and 3 bases lay outside the gene matches. The CDR3: CASCRGTYNEQFF. The CDR3 DNA sequence: TGTGCCAGCTGCAGGGGGACCTACAATGAGCAGTTCTTC.

There are many counts of this clonotype. The chain has TRBV5-4 and TRBJ2-1; 10 positions match TRBD2. The CDR3 is 16 amino acids. Trimming removed 4 bases from V and 5 bases from J; junction bases left unmatched: 9. Germline V gene data show CDR1 as SGHNT and CDR2 as YYREEE (reference sequence). For the CDR3, the DNA is TGTGCCAGCAGCGGTATAGCGGGGGGCCTAAACAATGAGCAGTTCTTC. Translating it yields CASSGIAGGLNNEQFF.

This clonotype was observed a few times. The CDR3, as DNA: TGTGCCAGCAGCATCGGACTAGCGGGGGGGTTCCCGTTCTTC. Its translation: CASSIGLAGGFPFF. The genes are TRBV7-2 and TRBJ2-1; 15 nucleotides line up with TRBD2. Trimming took 5 bases from V and 15 from J; bases not matched to a gene: 8. CDR1 and CDR2 (germline): SGHTA, FQGNSA. The CDR3 is made up of 14 amino acids.

The rearrangement uses TRBV5-6 and TRBJ2-3; 11 bases map to TRBD2. The CDR3 length is 15 residues. V was clipped by 0 bases and J by 5 bases; unmatched bases: 2. From germline, CDR1 is SGHDT and CDR2 YYEEEE. CDR3 DNA: TGTGCCAGCAGCTTGGGACTAGCGGGAAAAGATACGCAGTATTTT. Protein: CASSLGLAGKDTQYF.